This section outlines one T cell receptor (beta chain) sequence together with its context. Its target is not known. Between the trimmed V and J ends, which lost 3 bases and 12 bases, there was a span of 15 bases. CDR1 is LGHNA, CDR2 YSLEER, per germline. CDR3 length: 13 amino acids. The data originate from a study of beta chain features in type 1 diabetes. Findings and caveats of the study: Amplification by PCR could prefer shorter templates, with the same effect in patients and controls. HLA effects on TCRB rearrangement stayed unresolved here. Significant though moderate, a shortening of TCRB CDR3s appeared in all four CD4+ subsets of Type 1 diabetes patients. Within the patient group, naive, central memory and Treg TCRB repertoires appeared more similar to each other than within healthy donors.

Investigators reverse transcribed all isolated RNA, so they sequenced expressed TCRB transcripts. Naive, central memory and regulatory T cell samples came to a mean of around 3.3 million reads. Repertoires were generated with immunoSEQ multiplex PCR, while TCRdb's copy carries only in-frame clones and drops some. The table includes hundreds of thousands of clones, 11% to 15% detected once. The source of this sequence is a young man with type 1 diabetes. Sequencing was carried out using naive CD4+ T cells from blood. The chain recombines TRBV4-3 with TRBJ2-1; perhaps TRBD2 as D (6 bases). CDR3 nucleotides: TGCGCCAGCAGCCAGGCAGGGCCCGGGGGGCAGTTCTTC. This translates into CASSQAGPGGQFF.